The 27 T cell receptor beta chains in this list originate from one sample, sequenced in a study of blood T cell repertoires in COVID-19. Using immunoSEQ multiplex PCR, the repertoire was profiled, and TCRdb retains in-frame clones only, with some absent. The table lists roughly 77,000 clones, around 74% of them singletons. Sequences were obtained from peripheral blood. The receptors were gathered from a human donor in a cohort sampled during active COVID-19.

In its sample, this clone was seen once. The CDR3 is CASSKGRRGQETQYF. The CDR3, as DNA: TGTGCCAGCAGCAAAGGTAGGAGGGGCCAAGAGACCCAGTACTTC. The chain couples TRBV21-1 to TRBJ2-5; the table names TRBD2, a call not compared with the DNA. TRBV21-1 is termed a pseudogene. The CDR3 runs to 15 residues.

The chain uses TRBV10-2 and TRBJ2-7, with TRBD1 as a possible D gene (5 bases). The CDR3 is 14 residues long. Germline CDR1 WSHSY, CDR2 SAAADI. V lost 2 bases and J lost 3, with 11 bases in between. CDR3: CASSETRQHYEQYF. In DNA, the CDR3 is TGCGCCAGCAGTGAGACACGACAGCACTACGAGCAGTACTTC.

This clone has more than one count but fewer than ten. V is TRBV24-1 and J is TRBJ1-1; weak D call: TRBD1 (5 bases). This CDR3 spans 15 amino acids. Trimming removed 4 bases from V and 0 bases from J, with 11 bases in between. Germline-derived CDR1 and CDR2 are KGHDR and SFDVKD. The CDR3 here is CATSEGQLMNTEAFF. The CDR3 DNA follows: TGTGCCACCAGTGAAGGACAACTCATGAACACTGAAGCTTTCTTT.

This rearrangement joins TRBV18 to TRBJ1-5, with no clear D. V was clipped by 4 bases and J by 0 bases, with 7 bases between them. The length of the CDR3 is 14 residues. The V gene's germline CDR1 is KGHSH and CDR2 LQKENI. The CDR3 loop reads CASSQGVSNQPQHF. CDR3 bases: TGTGCCAGCTCACAGGGAGTTAGCAATCAGCCCCAGCATTTT.

This chain links TRBV10-3 with TRBJ2-7, with TRBD1 matching over 7 bases. This CDR3 contains 13 residues. Germline CDR1 is ENHRY and CDR2 is SYGVKD. After removal of 6 bases from V and 2 bases from J, the junction contained 4 bases not matched to a gene. CDR3 sequence reads: CAIRGTAAYEQYF. The DNA of the CDR3 is TGTGCCATCAGGGGGACAGCAGCCTACGAGCAGTACTTC.

This clone was picked up a small number of times. CDR3 DNA sequence: TGTGCCAGCAGCTTAGAGGGCGGGGGGCCCAATGAGCAGTTCTTC. As protein: CASSLEGGGPNEQFF. V usage is TRBV7-2 and J usage is TRBJ2-1; TRBD2 agrees at 8 bases. The CDR3 sequence is 15 residues long. Germline loops: CDR1 SGHTA, CDR2 FQGNSA. The trim removed 1 base at V and 6 bases at J, leaving 5 bases unmatched.

The V and J genes are TRBV4-3 and TRBJ2-3, with D possibly being TRBD2 (5 bases). Deletions cut 0 bases from V and 0 bases from J, with 10 bases between. CDR1 LGHNA and CDR2 YSLEER come from the germline V gene. This CDR3 is 16 amino acids long. Here the CDR3 reads CASSQDPSGSTDTQYF. DNA for the CDR3: TGCGCCAGCAGCCAAGATCCCTCGGGGAGCACAGATACGCAGTATTTT.

The gene calls are TRBV7-2 and TRBJ2-7, with a possible D match to TRBD1 (6 bases). The CDR3 is made up of 14 amino acids. Trimming stripped 0 bases from V and 3 bases from J, with 9 bases between. The germline gives CDR1 SGHTA, CDR2 FQGNSA. CDR3 amino acids: CASSLAKGGYEQYF. The CDR3 bases are TGTGCCAGCAGCTTAGCAAAAGGGGGCTACGAGCAGTACTTC.

J is TRBJ1-5 and V is TRBV3-1 (or the pseudogene TRBV3-2), with D possibly matching TRBD1 (5 bases). The CDR3 sequence is 17 residues long. The ends were cut back, 2 bases at V and 7 bases at J, with 21 bases in the middle. Germline CDR1 LGHDT, CDR2 YNNKEL (reference sequence). CDR3 residues: CASSQNALVGGGQPQHF. The CDR3 nucleotides read TGTGCCAGCAGCCAAAATGCCCTCGTCGGGGGGGGACAGCCCCAGCATTTT.

This chain connects TRBV18 to TRBJ2-7; D call uncertain. In germline, CDR1 is KGHSH, CDR2 LQKENI. The CDR3 runs to 11 residues. V was cut by 5 bases and J by 6 bases, with 8 bases left in between. For the CDR3, the DNA is TGTGCCAGCTCATACGAGTTCGAGCAGTACTTC. Protein sequence: CASSYEFEQYF.

This clone was found a few times. The chain combines TRBV28 with TRBJ2-3; TRBD1 matches 9 bases. This CDR3 contains 13 residues. Per germline, CDR1 MDHEN and CDR2 SYDVKM. The V and J ends lost 10 bases and 1 base, in that order; junction bases with no gene match: 3. The CDR3 bases are TGTGCCACCAGGGACAGGGGCACAGATACGCAGTATTTT. Amino acids: CATRDRGTDTQYF. The full variable domain, in which reference TRBV28 and TRBJ2-3 provide the parts outside the CDR3, is DVKVTQSSRYLVKRTGEKVFLECVQDMDHENMFWYRQDPGLGLRLIYFSYDVKMKEKGDIPEGYSVSREKKERFSLILESASTNQTSMYLCATRDRGTDTQYFGPGTRLTVL.

CDR3 bases: TGTGCCAGCTCACCAGGACCACGAAGGGGGCGGATGAACACTGAAGCTTTCTTT. It translates to CASSPGPRRGRMNTEAFF. The chain employs TRBV18 and TRBJ1-1; 7 nucleotides align to TRBD1. V shed 2 bases, J shed 0 bases, and the junction held 12 bases outside the gene matches. CDR3 length equals 18 residues. Germline CDR1 reads KGHSH; CDR2 reads LQKENI.

The chain joins TRBV30 to TRBJ1-4; weak D call: TRBD1 (6 bases). The germline V gene has CDR1 GTSNPN and CDR2 SVGIG (reference sequence). CDR3 length: 15 residues. The germline V and J ends were trimmed by 2 bases and 3 bases, with 13 bases remaining between them. The CDR3 DNA reads TGTGCCTGGAGTAGGGGGGGGGCAGCTAATGAAAAACTGTTTTTT. Translation gives CAWSRGGAANEKLFF.

The chain joins TRBV18 to TRBJ1-5, with a possible D match to TRBD1 (5 bases). The CDR3 is 14 residues long. Germline CDR1 and CDR2: KGHSH and LQKENI. Trimming left V 5 bases short and J 3 bases short, with 11 bases between. CDR3: CASSKTDNNQPQHF. The CDR3 bases are TGTGCCAGCTCAAAGACAGATAACAATCAGCCCCAGCATTTT.

This chain connects TRBV19 to TRBJ2-3, with D perhaps matching TRBD1 (6 bases). With 5 bases removed from V and 6 bases from J, the gap between germline ends came to 21 bases. There are 16 residues in the CDR3. Germline V lookup: CDR1 LNHDA, CDR2 SQIVND (reference sequence). CDR3 residues: CASSRQPGHRIDTQYF. The CDR3 DNA sequence: TGTGCCAGTAGTCGACAGCCGGGACATCGCATCGATACGCAGTATTTT.

The rearrangement uses TRBV27 and TRBJ2-6; D gene ambiguous. The CDR3 spans 14 residues. The ends were cut back, 3 bases at V and 4 bases at J, with 7 bases in the middle. Germline V gives CDR1 MNHEY, CDR2 SMNVEV (reference sequence). As DNA, the CDR3 is TGTGCCAGCAGTTTCGGTACCGGGGCCAACGTCCTGACTTTC. It encodes CASSFGTGANVLTF.

The count of this clone is one. The chain joins TRBV28 to TRBJ1-1, with a tentative D call TRBD1 (6 bases). The CDR3 has 14 amino acids. Germline assignment: CDR1 MDHEN and CDR2 SYDVKM. V shed 5 bases and J shed 5 bases, with 15 bases lying between them. CDR3 in amino acids: CASSDVQGGTEAFF. The CDR3 region has the DNA TGTGCCAGCAGTGATGTACAGGGAGGGACTGAAGCTTTCTTT.

The chain joins TRBV7-2 to TRBJ2-3; 11 bases map to TRBD2. The CDR3 is made up of 13 amino acids. V trimming: 5 bases; J trimming: 10 bases; junction bases outside the gene matches: 5. In germline, CDR1 is SGHTA, CDR2 FQGNSA. The CDR3 sequence is CASSPEGLAAQYF. The CDR3 DNA sequence: TGTGCCAGCAGCCCCGAGGGACTAGCGGCGCAGTATTTT. Filled out from reference TRBV7-2 and TRBJ2-3, the complete variable domain reads GAGVSQSPSNKVTEKGKDVELRCDPISGHTALYWYRQSLGQGLEFLIYFQGNSAPDKSGLPSDRFSAERTGGSVSTLTIQRTQQEDSAVYLCASSPEGLAAQYFGPGTRLTVL.

CDR3 in amino acids: CASSSRGTGYTF. As DNA, the CDR3 is TGTGCCAGCAGTTCCAGGGGAACTGGCTACACCTTC. The rearrangement joins TRBV12-3 or TRBV12-4 to TRBJ1-2; D may be TRBD1 (6 bases). Trimming removed 4 bases from V and 7 bases from J, with 10 bases in between. CDR3 size: 12 residues.

The rearrangement links TRBV5-4 to TRBJ2-3, with D perhaps matching TRBD1 (6 bases). Looked up from germline, CDR1 is SGHNT and CDR2 is YYREEE (reference sequence). The CDR3 consists of 17 residues. Trimming removed 4 bases from V and 0 bases from J, with 18 bases in between. DNA of the CDR3: TGTGCCAGCAGCCACGAAAACAGGGAAGCTAGCACAGATACGCAGTATTTT. This translates into CASSHENREASTDTQYF. Full variable domain (rest looked up from reference TRBV5-4 and TRBJ2-3): ETGVTQSPTHLIKTRGQQVTLRCSSQSGHNTVSWYQQALGQGPQFIFQYYREEENGRGNFPPRFSGLQFPNYSSELNVNALELDDSALYLCASSHENREASTDTQYFGPGTRLTVL.

The chain combines TRBV5-8 with TRBJ2-7; D possibly corresponds to TRBD2 (6 bases). Germline-derived CDR1 and CDR2 are SGHTS and YDEGEE. The CDR3 sequence is 13 residues long. V shed 2 bases and J shed 6 bases, with 12 bases lying between them. The DNA for the CDR3 is TGTGCCAGCAGCTTAGGGGAGGCTCCCGAGCAGTACTTC. It yields the protein CASSLGEAPEQYF.

The V call is TRBV6-5, the J call TRBJ1-5, with a weak D call TRBD1 (6 bases). V was cut by 5 bases and J by 3 bases, with 11 bases left in between. CDR3 length: 14 amino acids. The germline CDR1 and CDR2 sequences are MNHEY and SVGAGI. The CDR3 DNA sequence: TGTGCCAGCAGTAGGGACACCCTCAATCAGCCCCAGCATTTT. Its translation: CASSRDTLNQPQHF.

The sample holds a few counts of this clone. V is TRBV7-9 and J is TRBJ2-7, with TRBD2 matching over 13 bases. Germline assignment: CDR1 SEHNR and CDR2 FQNEAQ (reference sequence). Trimming at V came to 5 bases and at J to 7 bases, leaving 5 bases not matched to a gene. The CDR3 contains 14 residues. The CDR3 nucleotides are TGTGCCAGCAGCCACGGACTAGCGGGGGAAGAGCAGTACTTC. As protein: CASSHGLAGEEQYF.

This sequence joins TRBV5-1 and TRBJ2-7, with TRBD1 matching over 8 bases. Germline CDR1 is SGHRS and CDR2 is YFSETQ. V was clipped by 3 bases and J by 6 bases; unmatched bases: 8. This CDR3 has 14 amino acids. The CDR3, as DNA: TGCGCCAGCAGCTCGGACAGGGTAAGCCCCGAGCAGTACTTC. This translates into CASSSDRVSPEQYF.

This clone was seen more than once but under ten times. The chain carries TRBV7-2 and TRBJ1-5, with D perhaps TRBD1 (5 bases). The V and J ends lost 2 bases and 5 bases respectively, with 10 bases between them. This CDR3 region has 14 residues. Per the germline V gene, CDR1 is SGHTA and CDR2 is FQGNSA. In nucleotides, the CDR3 is TGTGCCAGCAGCTTAATGGGGCAACATCAGCCCCAGCATTTT. This encodes CASSLMGQHQPQHF.

The V gene is TRBV7-2, the J gene TRBJ1-2, with TRBD1 matching 9 bases. Per the germline V gene, CDR1 is SGHTA and CDR2 is FQGNSA. V was pared by 5 bases and J by 6 bases, with 10 bases of the junction left unmatched. This CDR3 is 15 amino acids long. The CDR3 is CASSPERGQGNGYTF. The DNA of the CDR3 is TGTGCCAGCAGCCCCGAACGAGGACAGGGGAATGGCTACACCTTC.

This chain joins TRBV28 and TRBJ1-2, with D unresolved. The CDR3 length is 12 residues. Germline loops: CDR1 MDHEN, CDR2 SYDVKM. Trimming pared 5 bases from V and 4 bases from J, leaving 8 bases between. The chain's CDR3 is CASSEQPYGYTF. CDR3 nucleotide sequence: TGTGCCAGCAGTGAACAGCCCTATGGCTACACCTTC.